This T cell receptor (beta chain) comes out of a study of post-analysis software for immune sequencing data. TCR beta cDNA libraries included unique molecular identifiers. MiXCR, run by TCRdb on the PCR reads, gives a single entry per CDR3 protein. The repertoire holds around 700,000 distinct CDR3 sequences, with 55% to 60% as singletons. Details on this clonotype: Antigen specificity is unknown.

Whole-study findings and limits: F measure clustering grouped samples strongly by preparation batch.

The source is a girl aged 2 to 10 with multiple sclerosis. The sample taken for sequencing was blood.

The CDR3 bases are TGCAGTGCCCCGCCCGGGGGCGCAAAGGGCTACACCTTC. Its protein is CSAPPGGAKGYTF. The J gene is TRBJ1-2, the V gene TRBV20-1, with a possible D match to TRBD1 (6 bases). CDR1 is DFQATT and CDR2 is SNEGSKA in the germline V gene (reference sequence). Trimming stripped 6 bases from V and 8 bases from J, with 19 bases between. The CDR3 is made up of 13 amino acids.